Listed below are T cell receptor beta chains from one sample, sequenced in a study of blood T cell repertoires in COVID-19. Some clones are missing from TCRdb's copy, which holds only in-frame ones; the method was immunoSEQ multiplex PCR. Of about 120,000 clones detected, approximately 81% appear once; the ten largest clones hold around 5.5%. The specimen sequenced was peripheral blood. The receptors were gathered from a man between 60 and 75 years old with acute or convalescent COVID-19. CDR3s include the opening cysteine and the closing phenylalanine or tryptophan. The order of the fields is D gene, V gene, J gene, clone size, CDR3 DNA, CDR3 protein. D genes are given only for firm matches. Clone size is stated in some rows and not others, as once, few, many or a class when expanded.

>TRBD2|TRBV19|TRBJ2-7|few
TGTGCCAGTAGCTCAAAAGGCGGGAGCGGCTACGAGCAGTACTTC
CASSSKGGSGYEQYF
>TRBD1|TRBV7-3|TRBJ1-6|.
TGTGCCAGCAGCTTACACGGGGACAGTTCACCCCTCCACTTT
CASSLHGDSSPLHF
>.|TRBV18|TRBJ1-1|.
TGTGCCAGCTCACCACCTTCACCTATGAACACTGAAGCTTTCTTT
CASSPPSPMNTEAFF
>.|TRBV2|TRBJ1-5|.
TGTGCCAGCAGTGAGGGGGGTTTTCAGCCCCAGCATTTT
CASSEGGFQPQHF
>TRBD1|TRBV7-9|TRBJ2-7|few
TGTGCCAGCAGTTCTGGGGCCGGGACAGGGTTCAACGAGCAGTACTTC
CASSSGAGTGFNEQYF
>TRBD1|TRBV5-1|TRBJ1-2|.
TGCGCCAGCAGCTTATCGGGACAGGGGTTGGATGGCTACACCTTC
CASSLSGQGLDGYTF
>TRBD1|TRBV29-1|TRBJ1-2|.
TGCAGCGTTGAAGAGGGACAGGGATATGGCTACACCTTC
CSVEEGQGYGYTF
>.|TRBV10-2|TRBJ2-1|few
TGCGCCAGCAGTGAGTCGGGAGTTAATGAGCAGTTCTTC
CASSESGVNEQFF
>TRBD1|TRBV5-1|TRBJ1-4|.
TGCGCCAGCAGCTTGGGAGGACAGGGGAATGAAAAACTGTTTTTT
CASSLGGQGNEKLFF
>TRBD1|TRBV10-2|TRBJ1-1|.
TGCGCCAGCAGCGGACAGGGAGTCTCTGAAGCTTTCTTT
CASSGQGVSEAFF
>TRBD1|TRBV5-1|TRBJ1-2|few
TGCGCCAGCAGACCGAGGACAGGGGGAGACTATGGCTACACCTTC
CASRPRTGGDYGYTF
>TRBD2|TRBV5-1|TRBJ2-7|.
TGCGCCAGCAGCTTGGTAGCGGGGGGATCCTACGAGCAGTACTTC
CASSLVAGGSYEQYF
>.|TRBV19|TRBJ2-3|few
TGTGCCAGTAGTATAGCCAGGGACTCTGGGTTAGATACGCAGTATTTT
CASSIARDSGLDTQYF
>.|TRBV21-1|TRBJ2-1|few
TGTGCCAGCCGACAAAGAAGCGGGAGGGGGGGCTACAATGAGCAGTTCTTC
CASRQRSGRGGYNEQFF
>TRBD1|TRBV30|TRBJ1-2|.
TGTGCCTGGAGTGACTCCCCAGGGGGTTTCTATGGCTACACCTTC
CAWSDSPGGFYGYTF
>.|TRBV3-1/TRBV3-2|TRBJ2-1|.
TGTGCCAGCAGCCGGGAGTGGACCTCCGGCTACAATGAGCAGTTCTTC
CASSREWTSGYNEQFF
>TRBD2|TRBV5-1|TRBJ2-5|.
TGCGCCAGCAGCTGGGCCCCGGGACTAGCGGGGGAGACCCAGTACTTC
CASSWAPGLAGETQYF
>TRBD2|TRBV6-5|TRBJ2-7|.
TGTGCCAGCAGACTAGCGGGAGGGGAGCAGTACTTC
CASRLAGGEQYF
>.|TRBV5-1|TRBJ2-7|.
TGCGCCAGCAGCTCTGGGACTTCCCTATCCTACGAGCAGTACTTC
CASSSGTSLSYEQYF
>.|TRBV5-6|TRBJ2-7|few
TGTGCCAGCAGCCCGAGACAGGTCTCCTACGAGCAGTACTTC
CASSPRQVSYEQYF